The clone carrying this T cell receptor (beta chain) was counted many times. Its antigen is still unknown. TCRdb recomputed calls from the 5' RACE reads with MiXCR, one row per CDR3 protein. The sample includes 150,000 to 200,000 distinct CDR3 sequences, 11% of them seen just once. These data originate in a study of CD8 T cells in ankylosing spondylitis. Study results and caveats: Blood of patients with ankylosing spondylitis appeared to be characterized by a TCR beta motif of several highly homologous variants. Previously reported in reactive arthritis synovial fluid and blood were some of the motif variants.

This CDR3 has 16 residues. V gave up 4 bases and J gave up 4 bases, with 18 bases separating them. Germline assignment: CDR1 KGHDR and CDR2 SFDVKD. Sample: blood, either unsorted or a sorted T cell fraction (not recorded which). This clonotype was sampled from a male donor with ankylosing spondylitis or in good health (not recorded which). The gene calls are TRBV24-1 and TRBJ2-5; D unresolved. The CDR3 DNA reads TGTGCCACCAGTGAACCGGGCCCTGAGCACGGAGAGACCCAGTACTTC. This gives the protein CATSEPGPEHGETQYF.